A selection of T cell receptor beta chains follows, all from one sample in a study of PD-L1 blockade in urothelial cancer. Only in-frame clones appear in the TCRdb table, and some are missing; sequencing was by immunoSEQ multiplex PCR. The sample lists 25,000 to 35,000 clones, about 79% occurring once. Sequences were derived from PBMCs, sampled around atezolizumab (anti-PD-L1) treatment. These receptors came from a man in his 70s with urothelial cancer. CDR3s include the opening cysteine and the closing phenylalanine or tryptophan. A D gene is named only where the DNA matches it firmly. Not every row has a clone size; where given, it reads once, few, many or a size class.

v_call	d_call	j_call	clone_size	cdr3_aa	cdr3_nt
TRBV6-1	-	TRBJ2-2	-	CASSAGWGAGELFF	TGTGCCAGCAGTGCTGGGTGGGGGGCCGGGGAGCTGTTTTTT
TRBV7-3	-	TRBJ2-1	-	CASSLTGAGRNNEQFF	TGTGCCAGCAGCTTAACGGGGGCAGGGCGTAACAATGAGCAGTTCTTC
TRBV7-9	-	TRBJ2-2	-	CASSSGAGELFF	TGTGCCAGCAGCTCGGGAGCCGGGGAGCTGTTTTTT
TRBV7-2	-	TRBJ2-6	-	CASSLDISGANVLTF	TGTGCCAGCAGCTTAGACATTTCTGGGGCCAACGTCCTGACTTTC
TRBV19	-	TRBJ1-2	-	CASSQGWGYTF	TGTGCCAGTAGCCAGGGTTGGGGCTACACCTTC
TRBV9	-	TRBJ1-3	-	CASSVANAESSSGNTIYF	TGTGCCAGCAGCGTAGCGAACGCGGAGTCAAGCTCTGGAAACACCATATATTTT
TRBV7-8	-	TRBJ2-1	-	CASTSSVSRAYNEQFF	TGTGCCAGCACCTCGTCGGTAAGTCGCGCCTACAATGAGCAGTTCTTC
TRBV19	-	TRBJ2-2	-	CASSIGPQGVSGELFF	TGTGCCAGTAGTATTGGGCCACAGGGTGTGTCCGGGGAGCTGTTTTTT
TRBV4-2	-	TRBJ2-5	-	CASSEQGREETQYF	TGTGCCAGCAGCGAACAGGGAAGGGAAGAGACCCAGTACTTC
TRBV5-5	TRBD1	TRBJ1-4	-	CASSVTGYNEKLFF	TGTGCCAGCAGCGTGACAGGGTATAATGAAAAACTGTTTTTT
TRBV5-1	-	TRBJ2-7	once	CASSLTGDYEQYF	TGCGCCAGCAGCTTGACGGGAGATTACGAGCAGTACTTC
TRBV27	TRBD2	TRBJ2-1	-	CASSSPTSGSSYNEQFF	TGTGCCAGCAGTTCCCCGACTAGCGGGAGCTCCTACAATGAGCAGTTCTTC
TRBV6-1	TRBD1	TRBJ2-7	-	CASSAGTGEGEQYF	TGTGCCAGCAGTGCTGGGACAGGGGAAGGCGAGCAGTACTTC
TRBV9	TRBD2	TRBJ2-4	once	CASSPLAGEGANIQYF	TGTGCCAGCAGCCCCCTAGCGGGAGAAGGAGCAAACATTCAGTACTTC
TRBV30	TRBD2	TRBJ2-2	-	CAFGKVILVAGGELNTNTGELFF	TGTGCCTTTGGAAAGGTTATTCTCGTGGCGGGGGGGGAGCTTAATACGAACACCGGGGAGCTGTTTTTT